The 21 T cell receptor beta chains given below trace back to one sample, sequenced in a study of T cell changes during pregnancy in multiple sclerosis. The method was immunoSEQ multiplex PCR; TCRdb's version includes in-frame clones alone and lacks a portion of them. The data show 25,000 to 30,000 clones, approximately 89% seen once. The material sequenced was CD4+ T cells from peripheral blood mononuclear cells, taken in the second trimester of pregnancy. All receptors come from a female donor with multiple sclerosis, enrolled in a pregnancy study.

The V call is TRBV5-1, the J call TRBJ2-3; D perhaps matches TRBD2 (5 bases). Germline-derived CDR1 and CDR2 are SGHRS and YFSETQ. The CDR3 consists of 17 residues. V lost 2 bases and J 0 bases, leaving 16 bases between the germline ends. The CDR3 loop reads CASSFGLSDYSTDTQYF. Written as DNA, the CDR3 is TGCGCCAGCAGCTTCGGGCTATCAGACTATAGCACAGATACGCAGTATTTT.

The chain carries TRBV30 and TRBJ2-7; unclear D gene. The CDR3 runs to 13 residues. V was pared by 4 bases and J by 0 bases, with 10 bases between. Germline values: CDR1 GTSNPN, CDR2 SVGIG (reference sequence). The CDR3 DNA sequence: TGTGCCTGGACAGGCCAGGACTCCTACGAGCAGTACTTC. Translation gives CAWTGQDSYEQYF.

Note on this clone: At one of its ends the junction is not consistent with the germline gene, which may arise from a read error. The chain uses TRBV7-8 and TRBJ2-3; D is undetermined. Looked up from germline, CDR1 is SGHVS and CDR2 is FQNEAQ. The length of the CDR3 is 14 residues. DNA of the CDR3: TGTGCCAGCAGCTTAGCGGTTGGGCGAGATACACAGTATTTT. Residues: CASSLAVGRDTQYF. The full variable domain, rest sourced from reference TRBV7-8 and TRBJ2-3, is GAGVSQSPRYKVAKRGQDVALRCDPISGHVSLFWYQQALGQGPEFLTYFQNEAQLDKSGLPSDRFFAERPEGSVSTLKIQRTQQEDSAVYLCASSLAVGRDTQYFGPGTRLTVL.

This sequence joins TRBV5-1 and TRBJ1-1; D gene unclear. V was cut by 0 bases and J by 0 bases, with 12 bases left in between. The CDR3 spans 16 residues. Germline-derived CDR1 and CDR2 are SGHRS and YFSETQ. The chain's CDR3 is CASSLEPGDLNTEAFF. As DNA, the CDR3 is TGCGCCAGCAGCTTGGAGCCAGGCGATCTGAACACTGAAGCTTTCTTT.

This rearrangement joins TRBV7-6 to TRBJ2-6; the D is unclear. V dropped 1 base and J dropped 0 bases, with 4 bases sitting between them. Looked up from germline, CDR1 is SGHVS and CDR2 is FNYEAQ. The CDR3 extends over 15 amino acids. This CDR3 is CASSLVNSGANVLTF. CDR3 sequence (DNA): TGTGCCAGCAGCTTAGTAAACTCTGGGGCCAACGTCCTGACTTTC.

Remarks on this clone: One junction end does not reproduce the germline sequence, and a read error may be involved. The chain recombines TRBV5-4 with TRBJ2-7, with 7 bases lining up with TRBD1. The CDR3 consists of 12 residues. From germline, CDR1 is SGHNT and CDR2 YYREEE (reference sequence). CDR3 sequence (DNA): TGTGCCAGCAGCTTCCCACCCGGGACAGAGATTTTC. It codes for CASSFPPGTEIF.

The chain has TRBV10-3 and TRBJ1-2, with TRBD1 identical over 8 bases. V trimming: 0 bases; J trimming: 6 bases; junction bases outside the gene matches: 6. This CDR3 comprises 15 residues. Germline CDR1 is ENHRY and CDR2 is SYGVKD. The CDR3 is CAISESDMTGDGYTF. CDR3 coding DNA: TGTGCCATCAGTGAGTCGGATATGACAGGGGATGGCTACACCTTC.

The CDR3 DNA is TGTGCCAGCAGTCAACAGGGAGGGGGCACTGAAGCTTTCTTT. It codes for CASSQQGGGTEAFF. The rearrangement joins TRBV6-5 to TRBJ1-1; perhaps TRBD1 as D (6 bases). Germline CDR1 and CDR2: MNHEY and SVGAGI. Trimming pared 5 bases from V and 4 bases from J, leaving 14 bases between. The CDR3 consists of 14 residues.

This CDR3 is CASKGRVDNSPLHF. CDR3 DNA sequence: TGCGCCAGCAAGGGCAGGGTCGATAATTCACCCCTCCACTTT. V is TRBV10-2 and J is TRBJ1-6; maybe TRBD1 (5 bases). V was shortened by 7 bases and J by 5 bases, with 12 bases between the two germline ends. The CDR3 runs to 14 residues. Germline V CDR1 and CDR2: WSHSY, SAAADI.

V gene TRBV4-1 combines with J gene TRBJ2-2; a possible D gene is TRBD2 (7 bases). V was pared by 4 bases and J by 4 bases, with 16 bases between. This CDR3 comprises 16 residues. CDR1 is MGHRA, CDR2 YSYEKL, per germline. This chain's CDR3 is CASSPWGGPGTGELFF. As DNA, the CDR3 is TGCGCCAGCAGCCCCTGGGGGGGGCCGGGCACCGGGGAGCTGTTTTTT.

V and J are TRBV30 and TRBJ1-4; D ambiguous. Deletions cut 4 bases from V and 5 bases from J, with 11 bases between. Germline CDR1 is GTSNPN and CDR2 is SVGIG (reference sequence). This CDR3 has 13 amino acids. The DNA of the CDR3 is TGTGCCTGGAACGGCGGCACCAATGAAAAACTGTTTTTT. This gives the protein CAWNGGTNEKLFF.

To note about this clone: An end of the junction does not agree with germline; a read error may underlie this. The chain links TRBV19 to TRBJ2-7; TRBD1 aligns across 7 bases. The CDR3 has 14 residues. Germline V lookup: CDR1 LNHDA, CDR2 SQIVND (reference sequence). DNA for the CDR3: TGTGCCAGTAGCCGCAGGGGGAGTGGGTACGAGCGGTACTTC. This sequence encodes CASSRRGSGYERYF.

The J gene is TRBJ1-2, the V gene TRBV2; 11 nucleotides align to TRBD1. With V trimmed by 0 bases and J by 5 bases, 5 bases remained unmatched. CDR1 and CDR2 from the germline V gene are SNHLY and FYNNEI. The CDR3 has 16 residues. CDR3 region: CASSEAGGTGGYGYTF. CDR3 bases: TGTGCCAGCAGTGAAGCAGGAGGGACAGGGGGGTATGGCTACACCTTC.

The CDR3 protein is CASTNGGFSYNEQFF. CDR3 in DNA: TGCGCCAGCACTAATGGAGGGTTCTCCTACAATGAGCAGTTCTTC. The chain links TRBV5-1 to TRBJ2-1; D is perhaps TRBD2 (6 bases). The ends were cut back, 6 bases at V and 0 bases at J, with 13 bases in the middle. There are 15 residues in the CDR3. Germline V gives CDR1 SGHRS, CDR2 YFSETQ. Full variable domain (remainder filled in from reference TRBV5-1 and TRBJ2-1): KAGVTQTPRYLIKTRGQQVTLSCSPISGHRSVSWYQQTPGQGLQFLFEYFSETQRNKGNFPGRFSGRQFSNSRSEMNVSTLELGDSALYLCASTNGGFSYNEQFFGPGTRLTVL.

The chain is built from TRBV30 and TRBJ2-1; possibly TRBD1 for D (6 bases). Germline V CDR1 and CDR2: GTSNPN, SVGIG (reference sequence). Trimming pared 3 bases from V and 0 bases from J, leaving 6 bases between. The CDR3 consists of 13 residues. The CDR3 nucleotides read TGTGCCTGGAGGGACAGCTCCTACAATGAGCAGTTCTTC. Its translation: CAWRDSSYNEQFF.

CDR3 DNA sequence: TGTGCCAGCAGCGGGGGCCCCGGAAACTACAATGAGCAGTTCTTC. It is translated as CASSGGPGNYNEQFF. This rearrangement joins TRBV7-9 to TRBJ2-1; D might be TRBD1 (6 bases). Germline loops: CDR1 SEHNR, CDR2 FQNEAQ (reference sequence). V was trimmed by 5 bases and J by 3 bases, leaving 14 bases between them. The CDR3 has 15 residues.

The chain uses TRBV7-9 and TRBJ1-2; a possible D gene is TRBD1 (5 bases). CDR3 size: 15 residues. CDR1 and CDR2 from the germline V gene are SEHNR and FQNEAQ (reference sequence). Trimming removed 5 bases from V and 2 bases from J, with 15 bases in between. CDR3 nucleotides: TGTGCCAGCAGCCGCAGGCAGGGATCGAACTATGGCTACACCTTC. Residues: CASSRRQGSNYGYTF.

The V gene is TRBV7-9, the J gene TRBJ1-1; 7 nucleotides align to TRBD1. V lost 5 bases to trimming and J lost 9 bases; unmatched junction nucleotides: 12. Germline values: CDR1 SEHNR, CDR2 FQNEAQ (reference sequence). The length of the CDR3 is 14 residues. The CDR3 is CASSPSGTAGKAFF. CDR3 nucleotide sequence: TGTGCCAGCAGCCCTAGTGGGACAGCCGGAAAAGCTTTCTTT.

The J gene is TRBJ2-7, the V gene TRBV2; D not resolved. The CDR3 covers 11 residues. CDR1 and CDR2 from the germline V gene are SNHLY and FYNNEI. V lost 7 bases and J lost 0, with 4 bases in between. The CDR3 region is CASTFSYEQYF. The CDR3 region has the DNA TGTGCCAGCACCTTCTCCTACGAGCAGTACTTC.

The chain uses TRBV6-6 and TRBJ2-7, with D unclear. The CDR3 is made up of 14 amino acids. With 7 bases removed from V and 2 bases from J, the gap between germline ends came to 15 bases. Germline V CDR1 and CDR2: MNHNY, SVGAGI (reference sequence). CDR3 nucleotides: TGTGCCAGCACCGCCCACAGCACGACCTACGAGCAGTACTTC. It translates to CASTAHSTTYEQYF.

CDR3 sequence: CSGRQGEGYNEQFF. CDR3 nucleotide sequence: TGCAGCGGGAGACAGGGGGAAGGCTACAATGAGCAGTTCTTC. This chain connects TRBV29-1 to TRBJ2-1; 9 bases fit TRBD1. The germline CDR1 and CDR2 sequences are SQVTM and ANQGSEA. The CDR3 runs to 14 residues. Unmatched junction bases numbered 7, after V lost 7 bases and J lost 3 bases.